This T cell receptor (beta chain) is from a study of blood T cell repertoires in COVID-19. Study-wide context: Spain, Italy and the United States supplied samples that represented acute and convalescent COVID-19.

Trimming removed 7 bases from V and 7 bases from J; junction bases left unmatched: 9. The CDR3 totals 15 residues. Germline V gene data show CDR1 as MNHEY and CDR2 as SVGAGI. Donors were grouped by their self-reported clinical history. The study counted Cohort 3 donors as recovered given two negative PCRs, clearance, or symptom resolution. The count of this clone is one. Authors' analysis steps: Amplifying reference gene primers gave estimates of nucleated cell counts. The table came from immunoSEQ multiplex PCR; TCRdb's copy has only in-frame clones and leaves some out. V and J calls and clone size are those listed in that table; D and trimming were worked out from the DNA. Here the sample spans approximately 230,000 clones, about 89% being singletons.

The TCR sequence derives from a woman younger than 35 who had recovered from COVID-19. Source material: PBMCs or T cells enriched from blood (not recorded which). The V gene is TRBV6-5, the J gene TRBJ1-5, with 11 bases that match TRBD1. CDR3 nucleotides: TGTGCCAGCACCCGAGGACAGGGGGCAGGACAGCCCCAGCATTTT. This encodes CASTRGQGAGQPQHF.